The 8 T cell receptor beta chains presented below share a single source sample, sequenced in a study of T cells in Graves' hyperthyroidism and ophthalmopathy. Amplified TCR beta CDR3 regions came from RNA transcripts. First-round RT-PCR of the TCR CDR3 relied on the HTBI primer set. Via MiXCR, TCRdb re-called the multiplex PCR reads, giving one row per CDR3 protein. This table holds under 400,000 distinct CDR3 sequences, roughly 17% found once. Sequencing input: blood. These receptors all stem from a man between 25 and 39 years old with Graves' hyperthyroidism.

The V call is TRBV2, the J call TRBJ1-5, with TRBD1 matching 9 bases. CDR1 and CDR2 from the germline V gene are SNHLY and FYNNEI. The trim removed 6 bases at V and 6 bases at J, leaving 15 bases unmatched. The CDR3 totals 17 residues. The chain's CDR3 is CASRPAYRDRVRQPQHF. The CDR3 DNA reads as TGTGCCAGCAGGCCAGCTTACCGGGACAGGGTTCGTCAGCCCCAGCATTTT. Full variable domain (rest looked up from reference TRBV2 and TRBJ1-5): EPEVTQTPSHQVTQMGQEVILRCVPISNHLYFYWYRQILGQKVEFLVSFYNNEISEKSEIFDDQFSVERPDGSNFTLKIRSTKLEDSAMYFCASRPAYRDRVRQPQHFGDGTRLSIL.

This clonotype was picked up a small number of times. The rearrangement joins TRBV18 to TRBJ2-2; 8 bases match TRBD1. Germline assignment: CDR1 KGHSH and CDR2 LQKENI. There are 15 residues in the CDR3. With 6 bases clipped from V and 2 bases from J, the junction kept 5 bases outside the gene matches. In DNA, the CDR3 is TGTGCCAGCTCCGAGGGACAGGCAAACACCGGGGAGCTGTTTTTT. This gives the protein CASSEGQANTGELFF.

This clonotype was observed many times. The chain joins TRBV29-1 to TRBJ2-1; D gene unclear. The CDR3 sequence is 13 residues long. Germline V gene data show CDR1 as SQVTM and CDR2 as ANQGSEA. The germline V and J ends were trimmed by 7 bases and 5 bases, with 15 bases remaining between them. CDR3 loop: CSAVGPANNEQFF. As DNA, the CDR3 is TGCAGCGCAGTGGGCCCCGCGAACAATGAGCAGTTCTTC.

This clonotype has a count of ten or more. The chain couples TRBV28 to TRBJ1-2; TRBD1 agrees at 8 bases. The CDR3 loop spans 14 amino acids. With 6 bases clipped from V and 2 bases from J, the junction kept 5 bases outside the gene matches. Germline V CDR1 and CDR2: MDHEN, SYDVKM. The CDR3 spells CASRAGQGNYGYTF. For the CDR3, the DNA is TGTGCCAGCAGGGCAGGACAGGGCAACTATGGCTACACCTTC.

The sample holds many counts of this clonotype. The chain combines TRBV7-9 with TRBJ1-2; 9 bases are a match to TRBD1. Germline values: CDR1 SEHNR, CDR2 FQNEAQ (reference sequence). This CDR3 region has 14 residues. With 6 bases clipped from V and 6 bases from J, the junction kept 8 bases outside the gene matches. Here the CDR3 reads CASREGQGIDGYTF. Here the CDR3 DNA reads TGTGCCAGCAGGGAGGGACAGGGAATCGATGGCTACACCTTC.

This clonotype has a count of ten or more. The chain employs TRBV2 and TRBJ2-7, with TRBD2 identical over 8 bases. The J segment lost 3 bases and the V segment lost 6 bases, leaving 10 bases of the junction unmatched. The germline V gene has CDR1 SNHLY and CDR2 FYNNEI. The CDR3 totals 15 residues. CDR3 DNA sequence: TGTGCCAGCAGGGAAACTAGCGGCGAACGCTACGAGCAGTACTTC. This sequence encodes CASRETSGERYEQYF.

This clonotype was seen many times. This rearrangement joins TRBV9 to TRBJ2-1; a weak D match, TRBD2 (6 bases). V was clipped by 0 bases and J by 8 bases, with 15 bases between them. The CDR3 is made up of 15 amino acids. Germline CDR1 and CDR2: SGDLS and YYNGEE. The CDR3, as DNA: TGTGCCAGCAGCGTAGGAGGAAATCCTAGCGATGAGCAGTTCTTC. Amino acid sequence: CASSVGGNPSDEQFF.

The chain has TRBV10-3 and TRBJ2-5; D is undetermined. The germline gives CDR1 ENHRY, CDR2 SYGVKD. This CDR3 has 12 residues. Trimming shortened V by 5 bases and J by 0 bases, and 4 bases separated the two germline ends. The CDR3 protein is CAISQYQETQYF. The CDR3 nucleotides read TGTGCCATCAGTCAGTACCAAGAGACCCAGTACTTC.